This T cell receptor beta chain was recorded in a study of cytomegalovirus exposure and HLA in healthy donors. The PCR was carried out with 60 Vbeta primers and 13 Jbeta primers. Using immunoSEQ multiplex PCR, the repertoire was profiled, and TCRdb retains in-frame clones only, with some absent. The data contain roughly 180,000 clones, approximately 88% of them singletons. Notes on this clone: At one of its ends the junction is not consistent with the germline gene, which may arise from a read error.

This CDR3 contains 9 residues. Germline-derived CDR1 and CDR2 are DFQATT and SNEGSKA (reference sequence). The sequence was collected from a boy aged 2 to 10 in good health and CMV-seronegative. J is TRBJ1-1 and V is TRBV20-1; unclear D gene. Sequencing was performed on PBMCs. CDR3 DNA: TGCAGTGCTCCAGGCAGCCCCAACTTT. The encoded protein is CSAPGSPNF.